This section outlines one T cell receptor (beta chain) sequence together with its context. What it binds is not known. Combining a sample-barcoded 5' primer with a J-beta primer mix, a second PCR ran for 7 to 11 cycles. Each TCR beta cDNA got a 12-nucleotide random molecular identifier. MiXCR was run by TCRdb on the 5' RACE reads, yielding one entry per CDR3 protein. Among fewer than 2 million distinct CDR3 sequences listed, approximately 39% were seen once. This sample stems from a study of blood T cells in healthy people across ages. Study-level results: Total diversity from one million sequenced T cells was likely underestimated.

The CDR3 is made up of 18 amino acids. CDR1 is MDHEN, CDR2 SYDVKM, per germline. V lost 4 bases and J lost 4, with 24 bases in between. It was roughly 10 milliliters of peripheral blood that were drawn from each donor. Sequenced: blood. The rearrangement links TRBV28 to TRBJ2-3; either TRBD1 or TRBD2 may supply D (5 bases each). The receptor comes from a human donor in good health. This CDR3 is CASSSSKRDARRPDTQYF. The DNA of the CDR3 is TGTGCCAGCAGTTCCTCAAAACGGGACGCACGCAGGCCAGATACGCAGTATTTT.